The entry that follows covers one TCR beta chain sequence. The antigen is unknown. This entry comes from a study of blood T cells in healthy people across ages. Study summary: The template switching approach captured approximately one barcoded beta molecule for every two T cells.

Study observations and caveats: Lack of knowledge of donor CMV status possibly confounded expanded clonotype changes.

The CDR3 is made up of 13 amino acids. Trimming left V 7 bases short and J 1 base short, with 9 bases between. PCR was performed a second time for about 6 to 11 cycles using a sample-barcoded 5' primer and a J-beta primer mix. Per-sample output comprised a minimum of 2.5 million paired-end reads containing CDR3. TCRdb recomputed calls from the 5' RACE reads with MiXCR, one row per CDR3 protein. The sample consists of approximately 800,000 distinct CDR3 sequences, around 62% of them appearing once. The source is a young man in good health. Sequencing input: blood. The chain couples TRBV12-3 or TRBV12-4 to TRBJ2-3, with TRBD2 as a possible D gene (6 bases). CDR3 sequence: CASTEGRTDTQYF. CDR3 in DNA: TGTGCCAGCACGGAGGGACGCACAGATACGCAGTATTTT.